This TCR beta chain came from a study of T cells in Graves' hyperthyroidism and ophthalmopathy. Turning to the study itself: Peripheral blood sampling occurred at initial diagnosis, before any treatment.

It was RNA transcripts that yielded the amplified TCR beta CDR3 regions. In the first-round RT-PCR of the TCR CDR3, the HTBI primer set was used. TCRdb redid the calling of the multiplex PCR reads with MiXCR, one entry per CDR3 protein. Found here are about 400,000 distinct CDR3 sequences, 15% of them singletons; the top ten hold approximately 29%. Study-level points and caveats: Model-based prediction identified ophthalmopathy a median around 6.7 months prior to its onset. Peripheral blood also featured most of the thyroid clonotypes expanded above 0.001.

This clonotype was seen repeatedly, ten times or more. Its antigen remains unknown. Trimming cost V 3 bases and J 5 bases, with 16 bases left between them. The V gene's germline CDR1 is LGHDT and CDR2 YNNKEL (reference sequence). The CDR3 covers 15 residues. This TCR was recovered from a woman aged 25-40 years with Graves' hyperthyroidism. The gene calls are TRBV3-1 and TRBJ2-5; D remains ambiguous. The sequenced sample was blood. This CDR3 reads CASSHPSELGETQYF. The CDR3 region has the DNA TGTGCCAGCAGCCACCCATCGGAGCTGGGGGAGACCCAGTACTTC.